The rows below give T cell receptor beta chains drawn from one sample of a study of CD8 T cells in ankylosing spondylitis. TCRdb analysed the 5' RACE reads with MiXCR anew, one entry per CDR3 protein. Of fewer than 550,000 distinct CDR3 sequences in the sample, over 4% were seen once. Sequenced: blood, either unsorted or a sorted T cell fraction (not recorded which). The receptors originated from a male donor with ankylosing spondylitis. Both conserved end residues are trimmed from each CDR3.

13 TRBJ2-7 TRBV12-3/TRBV12-4 ASSSGRMGSYEQY
13 TRBJ1-6 TRBV7-8 ASSQLRSENSPLH
13 TRBJ1-2 TRBV5-4 ASSPQPGPSGGYT
12 TRBJ2-2 TRBV28 ASSLGGDSGELF
14 TRBJ2-3 TRBV5-1 ASSRSGTGFTDTQY
13 TRBJ2-5 TRBV7-2 ASSFSGTLQETQY
14 TRBJ1-1 TRBV12-3/TRBV12-4 ASSLAGPGAYTEAF
11 TRBJ2-1 TRBV20-1 SARDPPADEQF
10 TRBJ1-1 TRBV30 AWTHLNTEAF
13 TRBJ1-5 TRBV6-5 ASSYGVNSNQPQH
12 TRBJ1-5 TRBV20-1 SAIRGMRNQPQH
6 TRBJ1-1 TRBV20-1 TPAEAF
15 TRBJ2-3 TRBV6-2/TRBV6-3 ASSWLPAGVSTDTQY
11 TRBJ1-1 TRBV6-6 ASSYPPDAEAF
12 TRBJ1-4 TRBV5-1 ASSLGVWNEKLF
13 TRBJ2-1 TRBV28 ASSPSGGGIEKQF
17 TRBJ2-7 TRBV20-1 SARGRGLAVTRRSYEQY
13 TRBJ1-2 TRBV6-1 ASTYGGGRTYGYT